Below are 29 T cell receptor beta chains sequenced from a single sample in a study of blood T cell repertoires in COVID-19. Assay used: immunoSEQ multiplex PCR; TCRdb lists only in-frame clones, some missing. The data contain approximately 300,000 clones, around nine tenths of them singletons. The source material was PBMCs or T cells enriched from blood (not recorded which). The receptors originated from a man in his sixties who had recovered from COVID-19.

V and J are TRBV5-4 and TRBJ2-7, with 11 bases aligning to TRBD2. The V gene end was trimmed by 5 bases and the J gene end by 5 bases; junction bases not matched to a gene: 9. CDR1 is SGHNT, CDR2 YYREEE, per germline (reference sequence). The CDR3 is 15 amino acids. The CDR3 here is CASSLLAGDLHEQYF. As DNA, the CDR3 is TGTGCCAGCAGTCTACTAGCGGGAGATCTACACGAGCAGTACTTC.

The chain uses TRBV5-1 and TRBJ2-1; no clear D gene. This CDR3 comprises 16 residues. Trimming removed 0 bases from V and 0 bases from J, with 10 bases in between. Germline-derived CDR1 and CDR2 are SGHRS and YFSETQ. The CDR3 DNA reads as TGCGCCAGCAGCTTGGCCCCACAGAGCTCCTACAATGAGCAGTTCTTC. It codes for CASSLAPQSSYNEQFF.

This chain uses TRBV5-1 with TRBJ2-7; D is ambiguous. Germline V gene lookup returns CDR1 SGHRS and CDR2 YFSETQ. V was trimmed by 1 base and J by 1 base, leaving 9 bases between them. This CDR3 has 14 amino acids. CDR3 sequence: CASSLSQISYEQYF. The CDR3 bases are TGCGCCAGCAGCTTGAGTCAGATATCCTACGAGCAGTACTTC. Based on the CDR3 plus reference TRBV5-1 and TRBJ2-7, the full variable domain is KAGVTQTPRYLIKTRGQQVTLSCSPISGHRSVSWYQQTPGQGLQFLFEYFSETQRNKGNFPGRFSGRQFSNSRSEMNVSTLELGDSALYLCASSLSQISYEQYFGPGTRLTVT.

The chain links TRBV7-2 to TRBJ1-4; D might be TRBD1 (5 bases). This CDR3 is built from 14 residues. The germline gives CDR1 SGHTA, CDR2 FQGNSA. With 4 bases removed from V and 7 bases from J, the gap between germline ends came to 13 bases. Written as DNA, the CDR3 is TGTGCCAGCAGCTCCTCCATCGGGGGTGAAAAACTGTTTTTT. Protein product: CASSSSIGGEKLFF. Combining the CDR3 with reference TRBV7-2 and TRBJ1-4 gives the whole variable domain GAGVSQSPSNKVTEKGKDVELRCDPISGHTALYWYRQSLGQGLEFLIYFQGNSAPDKSGLPSDRFSAERTGGSVSTLTIQRTQQEDSAVYLCASSSSIGGEKLFFGSGTQLSVL.

The gene calls are TRBV9 and TRBJ2-7; 8 bases are shared with TRBD1. The germline V gene has CDR1 SGDLS and CDR2 YYNGEE. The CDR3 covers 15 residues. V trimming: 4 bases; J trimming: 4 bases; junction bases outside the gene matches: 10. The CDR3 spells CASSPRQGREYEQYF. The CDR3 DNA reads as TGTGCCAGCAGCCCTCGACAGGGGCGGGAATACGAGCAGTACTTC. Combining the CDR3 with reference TRBV9 and TRBJ2-7 gives the whole variable domain DSGVTQTPKHLITATGQRVTLRCSPRSGDLSVYWYQQSLDQGLQFLIQYYNGEERAKGNILERFSAQQFPDLHSELNLSSLELGDSALYFCASSPRQGREYEQYFGPGTRLTVT.

This clone was recorded once. The V gene is TRBV2, the J gene TRBJ2-7, with 9 bases aligning to TRBD1. The CDR3 loop spans 14 amino acids. Germline CDR1 SNHLY, CDR2 FYNNEI. After removal of 10 bases from V and 2 bases from J, the junction contained 9 bases not matched to a gene. DNA of the CDR3: TGTGCCAACAACAAACAGGGGGCAGCCTACGAGCAGTACTTC. Translation gives CANNKQGAAYEQYF.

The chain couples TRBV19 to TRBJ2-7, with D possibly matching TRBD1 (5 bases). The germline CDR1 and CDR2 sequences are LNHDA and SQIVND (reference sequence). The CDR3 runs to 13 residues. The ends were cut back, 0 bases at V and 6 bases at J, with 9 bases in the middle. CDR3 sequence: CASSIEDSLEQYF. DNA for the CDR3: TGTGCCAGTAGTATAGAAGACAGTCTCGAGCAGTACTTC.

This clone has only a few counts. The chain uses TRBV12-3 or TRBV12-4 and TRBJ2-2; D ambiguous. V was cut by 2 bases and J by 5 bases, with 6 bases left in between. The CDR3 totals 13 residues. The CDR3 DNA reads as TGTGCCAGCAGTTTATCACTTACCGGGGAGCTGTTTTTT. Its translation: CASSLSLTGELFF.

The rearrangement uses TRBV27 and TRBJ1-5; 8 positions match TRBD1. The CDR3 sequence is 15 residues long. V gave up 6 bases and J gave up 0 bases; unmatched junction bases: 4. Germline CDR1 MNHEY, CDR2 SMNVEV (reference sequence). This chain's CDR3 is CASRGGQASNQPQHF. CDR3 coding DNA: TGTGCCAGCAGAGGGGGACAGGCTAGCAATCAGCCCCAGCATTTT.

The J gene is TRBJ1-1, the V gene TRBV6-5; weak D call: TRBD1 (5 bases). Germline V gene sequence: CDR1 MNHEY, CDR2 SVGAGI. With 0 bases removed from V and 3 bases from J, the gap between germline ends came to 11 bases. This CDR3 contains 15 residues. The CDR3 loop reads CASSYSAGTDTEAFF. DNA of the CDR3: TGTGCCAGCAGTTACTCGGCGGGGACCGACACTGAAGCTTTCTTT.

The chain employs TRBV4-3 and TRBJ2-7, with 12 bases aligning to TRBD2. Trimming took 0 bases from V and 5 from J; bases not matched to a gene: 5. This CDR3 spans 16 amino acids. The V gene's germline CDR1 is LGHNA and CDR2 YSLEER. The CDR3 DNA reads TGCGCCAGCAGCCAAGAACTAGCGGGAGGAAGGCACGAGCAGTACTTC. This gives the protein CASSQELAGGRHEQYF.

The chain combines TRBV19 with TRBJ2-7; tentatively, D is TRBD1 (6 bases). Trimming took off 5 bases at V and 4 bases at J, with 9 bases between the two ends. This CDR3 has 12 residues. Germline V gene lookup returns CDR1 LNHDA and CDR2 SQIVND (reference sequence). The CDR3 loop reads CASSQTGYEQYF. CDR3 nucleotides: TGTGCCAGTAGTCAAACAGGGTACGAGCAGTACTTC.

The rearrangement uses TRBV5-1 and TRBJ2-1; possibly TRBD2 for D (6 bases). Per germline, CDR1 SGHRS and CDR2 YFSETQ. The CDR3 sequence is 15 residues long. V was pared by 6 bases and J by 9 bases, with 22 bases between. Written as DNA, the CDR3 is TGCGCCAGCAAGTTGGGGGAGCTAAAAGCGGGTGAGCAGTTCTTC. Translating it yields CASKLGELKAGEQFF.

The rearrangement joins TRBV19 to TRBJ1-1, with D possibly TRBD1 on 5 matching bases. V dropped 5 bases and J dropped 10 bases, with 14 bases sitting between them. The CDR3 covers 12 residues. Germline V gene sequence: CDR1 LNHDA, CDR2 SQIVND (reference sequence). In DNA, the CDR3 is TGTGCCAGTAGTCCCCCGGCGGGGCGAGCTTTCTTT. Encoded protein: CASSPPAGRAFF.

The CDR3: CASSLHFVITGELFF. In DNA form, the CDR3 reads TGTGCCAGCAGTTTACATTTTGTCATCACCGGGGAGCTGTTTTTT. The chain has TRBV28 and TRBJ2-2; no reliable D call. The CDR3 is made up of 15 amino acids. V lost 2 bases to trimming and J lost 4 bases, with 11 bases between them. Germline values: CDR1 MDHEN, CDR2 SYDVKM.

This clone appeared once. CDR3 in DNA: TGCGCCAGCGCTCACAAGGGGGCAGGGGCCACTGAAGCTTTCTTT. Protein sequence: CASAHKGAGATEAFF. The chain is built from TRBV10-1 and TRBJ1-1; TRBD1 agrees at 7 bases. The CDR3 length is 15 residues. Looked up from germline, CDR1 is WNHNN and CDR2 is SYGVQD (reference sequence). V shed 8 bases, J shed 4 bases, and the junction held 13 bases outside the gene matches.

This chain uses TRBV4-3 with TRBJ1-1, with 8 bases identical to TRBD1. This CDR3 is 18 amino acids long. Germline CDR1 and CDR2: LGHNA and YSLEER. J was trimmed by 1 base and V by 0 bases; bases with no gene match: 10. The chain's CDR3 is CASSQDPRQGKGNTEAFF. CDR3 sequence (DNA): TGCGCCAGCAGCCAAGACCCTCGACAGGGGAAAGGGAACACTGAAGCTTTCTTT.

This clone was recorded only once. V gene TRBV6-5 combines with J gene TRBJ2-7; TRBD1 agrees at 7 bases. Germline V lookup: CDR1 MNHEY, CDR2 SVGAGI. Trimming removed 1 base from V and 5 bases from J; junction bases left unmatched: 8. The CDR3 sequence is 15 residues long. The CDR3 coding sequence is TGTGCCAGCAGTTACTTAGACAGGGCGAATAACGAGCAGTACTTC. It yields the protein CASSYLDRANNEQYF.

The chain couples TRBV14 to TRBJ2-1; 9 bases match TRBD1. The CDR3 totals 13 residues. After removal of 4 bases from V and 13 bases from J, the junction contained 8 bases not matched to a gene. The germline CDR1 and CDR2 sequences are SGHDN and FVKESK. The DNA for the CDR3 is TGTGCCAGCAGCCGAGAAAGACAGGGGGGACAGTTCTTC. Translating gives CASSRERQGGQFF.

This chain connects TRBV28 to TRBJ1-3; D might be TRBD1 (5 bases). Germline V gene data show CDR1 as MDHEN and CDR2 as SYDVKM. This CDR3 is 17 amino acids long. V gave up 8 bases and J gave up 0 bases, with 20 bases separating them. For the CDR3, the DNA is TGTGCCAGCCTTTCGGTGGGGGGTACCTTCTCTGGAAACACCATATATTTT. Residues: CASLSVGGTFSGNTIYF.

This chain connects TRBV5-1 to TRBJ1-1, with TRBD1 matching 9 bases. V dropped 4 bases and J dropped 3; count of bases not matched to a gene: 4. Per the germline V gene, CDR1 is SGHRS and CDR2 is YFSETQ. The CDR3 has 14 residues. In nucleotides, the CDR3 is TGCGCCAGCAGCCGCGGGACAGGGTACACTGAAGCTTTCTTT. Translation: CASSRGTGYTEAFF.

The chain carries TRBV5-1 and TRBJ1-2; no clear D. Between the trimmed V and J ends, which lost 4 bases and 2 bases, there was a span of 18 bases. The CDR3 totals 16 residues. The germline CDR1 and CDR2 sequences are SGHRS and YFSETQ. CDR3 nucleotides: TGCGCCAGCAGCCTACCCGATATAGGACTAAACTATGGCTACACCTTC. This encodes CASSLPDIGLNYGYTF.

The V call is TRBV9, the J call TRBJ1-2, with D perhaps TRBD1 (5 bases). The CDR3 is 14 residues long. The V and J ends lost 3 bases and 5 bases respectively, with 14 bases between them. CDR1 is SGDLS, CDR2 YYNGEE, per germline. The CDR3 is CASSDRPGRYGYTF. The CDR3 DNA sequence: TGTGCCAGCAGCGACCGACCAGGGAGGTATGGCTACACCTTC.

The chain combines TRBV3-1 (or the pseudogene TRBV3-2) with TRBJ1-6, with D possibly TRBD1 on 6 matching bases. Germline V lookup: CDR1 LGHDT, CDR2 YNNKEL (reference sequence). Trimming left V 2 bases short and J 10 bases short, with 9 bases between. The CDR3 consists of 13 residues. The CDR3 DNA sequence: TGTGCCAGCAGCCAAAGGACAGTCTCACCCCTCCACTTT. It specifies CASSQRTVSPLHF.

The chain recombines TRBV9 with TRBJ2-1; D unclear. With 4 bases removed from V and 8 bases from J, the gap between germline ends came to 10 bases. Germline V lookup: CDR1 SGDLS, CDR2 YYNGEE. This CDR3 comprises 12 residues. DNA of the CDR3: TGTGCCAGCAGCCCCACGTGGCATGAGCAGTTCTTC. As protein: CASSPTWHEQFF.

The V gene is TRBV18, the J gene TRBJ1-4, with TRBD1 matching 9 bases. The J segment lost 5 bases and the V segment lost 3 bases, leaving 4 bases of the junction unmatched. Germline CDR1 reads KGHSH; CDR2 reads LQKENI. The CDR3 has 15 residues. The chain's CDR3 is CASSPSGQGNEKLFF. CDR3 in DNA: TGTGCCAGCTCACCGTCTGGACAGGGGAATGAAAAACTGTTTTTT.

The rearrangement joins TRBV4-1 to TRBJ2-2; D is unresolved. The germline CDR1 and CDR2 sequences are MGHRA and YSYEKL. The CDR3 is made up of 15 amino acids. Trimming shortened V by 0 bases and J by 5 bases, and 10 bases separated the two germline ends. CDR3 sequence: CASSQERPRTGELFF. The CDR3 DNA is TGCGCCAGCAGCCAAGAGCGGCCGCGGACCGGGGAGCTGTTTTTT.

The J gene is TRBJ1-5, the V gene TRBV3-1 (or the pseudogene TRBV3-2); D call uncertain. Germline V gene sequence: CDR1 LGHDT, CDR2 YNNKEL (reference sequence). The CDR3 length is 13 residues. V lost 5 bases, J lost 2 bases, and 7 bases lay in between. In nucleotides, the CDR3 is TGTGCCAGCAGCTCGGTAGGCAATCAGCCCCAGCATTTT. Its protein is CASSSVGNQPQHF.

The chain recombines TRBV9 with TRBJ1-4, with no clear D. The CDR3 totals 13 residues. Trimming left V 3 bases short and J 8 bases short, with 11 bases between. Germline values: CDR1 SGDLS, CDR2 YYNGEE. CDR3: CASSAVGGEKLFF. The DNA of the CDR3 is TGTGCCAGCAGCGCCGTAGGCGGAGAAAAACTGTTTTTT. Full variable domain (outside the CDR3, taken from reference TRBV9 and TRBJ1-4): DSGVTQTPKHLITATGQRVTLRCSPRSGDLSVYWYQQSLDQGLQFLIQYYNGEERAKGNILERFSAQQFPDLHSELNLSSLELGDSALYFCASSAVGGEKLFFGSGTQLSVL.